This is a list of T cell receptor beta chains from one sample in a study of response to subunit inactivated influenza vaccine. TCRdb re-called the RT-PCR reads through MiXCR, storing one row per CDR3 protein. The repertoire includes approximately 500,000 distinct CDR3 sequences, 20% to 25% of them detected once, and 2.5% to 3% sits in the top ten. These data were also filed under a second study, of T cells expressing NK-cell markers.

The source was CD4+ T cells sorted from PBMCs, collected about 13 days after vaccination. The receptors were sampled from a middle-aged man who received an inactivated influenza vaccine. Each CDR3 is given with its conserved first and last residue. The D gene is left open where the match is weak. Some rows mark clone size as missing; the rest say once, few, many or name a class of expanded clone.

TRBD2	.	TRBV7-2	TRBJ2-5	CASSPTSGGPPNQYF	TGTGCCAGCAGCCCAACTAGCGGGGGGCCGCCGAACCAGTACTTC
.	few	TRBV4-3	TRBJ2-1	CASSQAPGGLVNEQFF	TGCGCCAGCAGCCAGGCCCCGGGCGGGTTGGTCAATGAGCAGTTCTTC
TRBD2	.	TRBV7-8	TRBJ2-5	CASSIRGVQETQYF	TGTGCCAGCAGCATACGGGGGGTCCAAGAGACCCAGTACTTC
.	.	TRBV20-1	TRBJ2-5	CSGRDTGQGQETQYF	TGCAGTGGTAGAGATACAGGGCAGGGCCAAGAGACCCAGTACTTC
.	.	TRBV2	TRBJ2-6	CASRSPGRKASGANVLTF	TGTGCCAGCAGATCCCCGGGACGTAAAGCCTCTGGGGCCAACGTCCTGACTTTC
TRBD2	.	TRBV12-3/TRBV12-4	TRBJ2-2	CASIKWEGYSPTGELFF	TGTGCCAGCATTAAATGGGAGGGGTACAGTCCCACCGGGGAGCTGTTTTTT
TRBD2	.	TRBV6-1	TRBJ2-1	CASSEASGRTTRTHNEQFF	TGTGCCAGCAGTGAAGCTAGCGGGAGAACCACAAGGACACACAATGAGCAGTTCTTC
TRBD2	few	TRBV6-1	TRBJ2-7	CASRWTSGSVEQYF	TGTGCCAGCAGATGGACTAGCGGCTCGGTCGAGCAGTACTTC
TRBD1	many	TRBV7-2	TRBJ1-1	CASSWLDRGQTEAFF	TGTGCCAGCAGCTGGCTCGACAGGGGTCAGACTGAAGCTTTCTTT
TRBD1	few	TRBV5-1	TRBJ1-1	CASSHPTGGLSEAFF	TGCGCCAGCAGCCATCCTACAGGGGGTTTATCTGAAGCTTTCTTT
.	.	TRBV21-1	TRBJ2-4	CASSKARCKNIQYF	TGTGCCAGCAGCAAAGCGAGGTGCAAAAACATTCAGTACTTC
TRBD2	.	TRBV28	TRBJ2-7	CASRSGTSDAYEQYF	TGTGCCAGCAGATCCGGGACTAGCGACGCCTACGAGCAGTACTTC
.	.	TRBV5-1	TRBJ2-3	CASSLALAVGTDTQYF	TGCGCCAGCAGCTTGGCTCTAGCCGTCGGCACAGATACGCAGTATTTT
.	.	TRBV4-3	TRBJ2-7	CASSQDETGTYEQYF	TGCGCCAGCAGCCAAGACGAGACAGGAACCTACGAGCAGTACTTC
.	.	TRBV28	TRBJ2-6	CATKDGGSGANVLTF	TGTGCCACCAAAGACGGGGGTTCTGGGGCCAACGTCCTGACTTTC
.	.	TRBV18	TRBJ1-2	CASSPPITGYYGYTF	TGTGCCAGCTCACCACCGATTACAGGATACTATGGCTACACCTTC
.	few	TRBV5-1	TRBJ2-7	CASSLVLASYEQYF	TGCGCCAGCAGCTTGGTTTTAGCGTCCTACGAGCAGTACTTC
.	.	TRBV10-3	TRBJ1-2	CATGGQNYGYTF	TGTGCCACCGGAGGGCAAAACTATGGCTACACCTTC
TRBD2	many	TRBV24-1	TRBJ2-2	CATSDLGLAGRTGELFF	TGTGCCACCAGTGACTTAGGACTAGCGGGTCGCACCGGGGAGCTGTTTTTT
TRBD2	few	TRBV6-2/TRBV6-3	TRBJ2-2	CASRAGTTNYGELFF	TGTGCCAGCAGGGCTGGGACTACCAATTACGGGGAGCTGTTTTTT
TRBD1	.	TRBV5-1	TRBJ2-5	CASSKQDRGLETQYF	TGCGCCAGCTCCAAACAGGACAGGGGGCTGGAGACCCAGTACTTC
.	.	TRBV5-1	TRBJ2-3	CASMEGARDTQYF	TGCGCCAGCATGGAGGGGGCTCGAGATACGCAGTATTTT
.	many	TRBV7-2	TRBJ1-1	CASSLVGPSGNTEAFF	TGTGCCAGCAGCTTAGTAGGTCCGTCAGGAAACACTGAAGCTTTCTTT
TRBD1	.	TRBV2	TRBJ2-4	CASRRDRGNIQYF	TGTGCCAGCAGGCGAGACAGGGGAAACATTCAGTACTTC
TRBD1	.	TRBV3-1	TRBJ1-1	CASSPGTGTLGTFF	TGTGCCAGCAGCCCCGGGACAGGGACATTGGGGACTTTCTTT
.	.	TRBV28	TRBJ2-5	CASSVSVALGSLQETQYF	TGTGCCAGCAGTGTCTCCGTCGCGTTGGGCAGTTTGCAAGAGACCCAGTACTTC
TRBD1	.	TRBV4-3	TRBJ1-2	CASSQGMTGNNYGYTF	TGCGCCAGCAGCCAGGGAATGACAGGGAACAACTATGGCTACACCTTC
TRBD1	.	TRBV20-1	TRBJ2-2	CSATTGGVAGELFF	TGCAGTGCTACCACAGGGGGCGTTGCCGGGGAGCTGTTTTTT
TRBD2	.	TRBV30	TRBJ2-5	CAWSLAGGETQYF	TGTGCCTGGAGTTTAGCGGGAGGTGAGACCCAGTACTTC
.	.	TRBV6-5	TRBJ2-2	CASTPRKGELFF	TGTGCCAGCACCCCCCGGAAGGGGGAGCTGTTTTTT
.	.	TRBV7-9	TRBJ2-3	CASSGTDPSTDTQYF	TGTGCCAGCAGCGGGACCGACCCTAGCACAGATACGCAGTATTTT
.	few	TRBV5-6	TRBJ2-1	CASSLTSIDDEQFF	TGTGCCAGCAGCTTGACTAGCATAGACGATGAGCAGTTCTTC
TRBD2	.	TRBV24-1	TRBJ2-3	CATSTSAGGDTQYF	TGTGCCACCTCGACTAGCGCGGGGGGAGATACGCAGTATTTT
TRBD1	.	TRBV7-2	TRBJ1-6	CASSMDRGRNSPLHF	TGTGCCAGCAGCATGGACAGGGGGCGAAATTCACCCCTCCACTTT
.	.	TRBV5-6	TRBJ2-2	CASSLIPGAATGELFF	TGTGCCAGCAGCTTGATTCCGGGCGCCGCCACCGGGGAGCTGTTTTTT
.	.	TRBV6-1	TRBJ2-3	CASSGQVADTQYF	TGTGCCAGCAGTGGACAGGTCGCAGATACGCAGTATTTT
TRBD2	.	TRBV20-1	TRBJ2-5	CSARKRGGLSETQYF	TGCAGTGCTAGGAAGCGGGGGGGCCTGAGTGAGACCCAGTACTTC
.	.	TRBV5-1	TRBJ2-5	CASSLPGRETQYF	TGCGCCAGCAGCTTGCCCGGGCGAGAGACCCAGTACTTC
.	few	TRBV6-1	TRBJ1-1	CASSEVIGFTEAFF	TGTGCCAGCAGTGAAGTCATAGGGTTCACTGAAGCTTTCTTT
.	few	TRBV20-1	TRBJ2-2	CSASPGRLGELFF	TGCAGTGCTTCGCCTGGGAGACTCGGGGAGCTGTTTTTT
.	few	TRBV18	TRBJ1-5	CASSPSQPNSNQPQHF	TGTGCCAGCTCACCCTCACAACCAAATAGCAATCAGCCCCAGCATTTT
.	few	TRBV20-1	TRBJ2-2	CSTSGNTGELFF	TGCAGTACGTCAGGGAACACCGGGGAGCTGTTTTTT
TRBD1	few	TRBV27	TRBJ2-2	CASSVRQGRTTGELFF	TGTGCCAGCAGTGTCAGACAGGGCCGCACCACCGGGGAGCTGTTTTTT
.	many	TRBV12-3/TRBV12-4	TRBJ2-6	CASSLYSGANVLTF	TGTGCCAGCAGTTTATACTCTGGGGCCAACGTCCTGACTTTC
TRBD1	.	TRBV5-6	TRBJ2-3	CASSLGGGTGQDTQYF	TGTGCCAGCAGCTTGGGTGGGGGGACAGGGCAAGATACGCAGTATTTT
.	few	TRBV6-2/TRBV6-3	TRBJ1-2	CASRWATGPGYGYTF	TGTGCCAGCAGGTGGGCGACAGGTCCGGGCTATGGCTACACCTTC
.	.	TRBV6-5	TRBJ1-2	CASSYSSAGRGGYTF	TGTGCCAGCAGTTACTCGTCAGCAGGGAGGGGCGGCTACACCTTC
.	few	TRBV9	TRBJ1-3	CASIYNSGNTIYF	TGTGCCAGCATATACAACTCTGGAAACACCATATATTTT
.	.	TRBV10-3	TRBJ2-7	CAIGSALGGEQYF	TGTGCCATCGGTAGCGCCCTAGGAGGGGAGCAGTACTTC
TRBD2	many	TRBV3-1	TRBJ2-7	CASSQDTSGSYEQYF	TGTGCCAGCAGCCAAGATACTAGCGGGAGTTACGAGCAGTACTTC
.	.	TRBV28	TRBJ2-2	CASLNHITGELFF	TGTGCCAGCCTGAACCACATAACCGGGGAGCTGTTTTTT
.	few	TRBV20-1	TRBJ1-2	CSAREGRGNGYTF	TGCAGTGCTAGGGAAGGGAGAGGGAACGGCTACACCTTC